The T cell receptor beta chain described here comes from a study of T cell responses to AZD1222 COVID-19 vaccine (dated by TCRdb to the early 2020s). Concerning the study at large: A total of 240 or so trial participants underwent TCR sequencing, of whom nearly 210 had received two doses of AZD1222 and about 25 had received two doses of the MenACWY control vaccine. Trial participants were enrolled by age into 18-55, 56-69 and 70-plus year subgroups, with around 140, 26 and 57 TCR-sequenced participants respectively.

Overall study outcomes, separate from this receptor: Because no day 14 peak-response samples were available, repertoires were characterized only after the peak T cell response. CD4 TCRs associated with the vaccine covered the entire spike protein, and the dominant responses were in regions 160-218 and 743-854. Only 5 to 7 AZD1222 recipients were SARS-CoV-2 seropositive at baseline, limiting conclusions about previously exposed vaccinees. Participants were mostly white British, with more females than males. The authors suggested clonal diversity may have been underestimated. In the small 56-69-year group, the increase in depth fell short of significance, most likely because of low power. Reportedly, almost half of the unique spike-specific TCRs recognized epitopes lying outside the regions that are mutated in the B.1.351 and B.1.1.7 variants. After two AZD1222 doses, spike-specific TCR breadth and depth were significantly higher than at day 0 and than in MenACWY recipients.

The CDR3 regions of human TCRbeta chains were analyzed by immunosequencing. In the source study's methods: Repertoire TCRs were checked for matches against a reference library of SARS-CoV-2-specific TCRs that had been generated using the MIRA antigen-specificity platform. Breadth meant the fraction of unique TCRs that were SARS-CoV-2-associated, whereas depth meant the fraction of total T cells that were SARS-CoV-2-associated. Each spike-specific TCR was assigned to its reactive spike region and to a CD4 or CD8 class using the MIRA data. Log10-transformed breadth and depth values were compared by one-way ANOVA with Sidak's multiple comparisons tests. TCRdb took over this immuneACCESS table, retaining in-frame rearrangements with V and J assigned. Such tables are incomplete; in checked studies, under half of the missing clones stem from an unresolved V gene, and the remainder is unexplained. From that table come the V and J calls and clone size; the DNA was used to work out D and trimming. Present in this sample are about 130,000 clones, less than 95% of which were seen just once. In total, the top ten clones hold about 4% of the sample.

Reading the label with the study, this specimen's time point is: baseline before first vaccination. In light of the paper, this sample's treatment or condition label describes: meningococcal conjugate vaccine given as trial control. The vaccinee samples were drawn from two UK trials, COV001 and COV002, one of which was a single-blind randomized controlled phase 2/3 trial testing AZD1222 (ChAdOx1 nCoV-19) in healthy adults. For TCRbeta chain sequencing, PBMC samples were collected from trial participants at day 0 and at day 28 after the second dose. As concerns this clone: Its recognized antigen is unknown. It has no much larger one-base neighbor in the sample; base qualities were not kept.

Reading from cysteine to phenylalanine, the CDR3 counts 13 amino acids. Left in the record is the CDR3 DNA by itself, 39 bases read in frame from the first base. The germline V gene encodes CDR1 KGHSH and CDR2 LQKENI. V is trimmed back by 8 bases and J by 7 bases, and the junction contains 4 bases that no gene match accounts for. The TCR originated in an adult in good health. The rearrangement combines TRBV18 with TRBJ2-2; 10 bases in the junction line up with TRBD1. Sequencing was performed on peripheral blood, taken on day 0 of MenACWY control vaccination. The sequence in DNA is TGTGCCAGCCGGACAGGGGGTCACGGGGAGCTGTTTTTT. This yields the protein CASRTGGHGELFF.